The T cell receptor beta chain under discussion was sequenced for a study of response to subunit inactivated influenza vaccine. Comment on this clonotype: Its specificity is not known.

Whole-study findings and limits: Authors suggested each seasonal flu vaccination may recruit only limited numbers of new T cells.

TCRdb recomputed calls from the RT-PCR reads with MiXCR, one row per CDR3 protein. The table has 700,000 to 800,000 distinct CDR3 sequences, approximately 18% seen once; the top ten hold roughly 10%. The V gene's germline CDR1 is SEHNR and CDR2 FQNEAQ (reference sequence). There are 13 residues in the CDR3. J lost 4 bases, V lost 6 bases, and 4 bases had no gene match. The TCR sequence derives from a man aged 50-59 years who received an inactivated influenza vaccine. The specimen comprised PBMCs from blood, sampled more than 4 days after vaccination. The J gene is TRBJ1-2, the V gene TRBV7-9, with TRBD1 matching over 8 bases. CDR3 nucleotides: TGTGCCAGCAGACCTGGACAGGGCTATGGCTACACCTTC. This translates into CASRPGQGYGYTF.